This T cell receptor (beta chain) was captured by sequencing in a study of memory CD4+ T cells and cytomegalovirus serostatus. Study-level information: Of the healthy Belgian adults, 9 were CMV seropositive and more than 20 seronegative.

Germline V gene data show CDR1 as LGHNA and CDR2 as YNFKEQ. V shed 3 bases and J shed 4 bases, with 4 bases lying between them. The CDR3 extends over 12 amino acids. The sort gate was single viable CD3+CD4+CD8-CD45RO+ cells for memory CD4+ T cells. This clone occurred once. Clones were sequenced by immunoSEQ multiplex PCR, and TCRdb holds only the in-frame ones, with some missing. The sample records fewer than 90,000 clones, 78% being singletons. The TCR originated in an adult in good health and CMV-seropositive. Sample: memory CD4+ T cells from blood. The chain uses TRBV4-2 and TRBJ1-3; D gene ambiguous. The CDR3 protein is CASSQRGNTIYF. CDR3 DNA: TGTGCCAGCAGCCAGCGAGGAAACACCATATATTTT.